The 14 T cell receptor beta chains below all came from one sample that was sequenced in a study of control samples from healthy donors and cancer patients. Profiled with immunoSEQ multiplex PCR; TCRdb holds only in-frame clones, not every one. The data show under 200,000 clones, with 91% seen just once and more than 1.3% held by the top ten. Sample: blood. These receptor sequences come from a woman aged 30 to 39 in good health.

CDR3 sequence (DNA): TGTGCCAGCAGCCCGACAGCGGATCCCTACAATGAGCAGTTCTTC. Its protein is CASSPTADPYNEQFF. The chain has TRBV4-2 and TRBJ2-1; D might be TRBD1 or TRBD2, each matching 5 bases. The CDR3 consists of 15 residues. Per germline, CDR1 LGHNA and CDR2 YNFKEQ. V lost 4 bases and J 2 bases, leaving 12 bases between the germline ends.

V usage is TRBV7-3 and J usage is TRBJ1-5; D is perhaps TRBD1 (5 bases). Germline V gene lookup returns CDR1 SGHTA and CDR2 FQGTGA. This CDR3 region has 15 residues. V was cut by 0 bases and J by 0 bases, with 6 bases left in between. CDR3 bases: TGTGCCAGCAGCTTAACAGGGGATAGCAATCAGCCCCAGCATTTT. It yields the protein CASSLTGDSNQPQHF.

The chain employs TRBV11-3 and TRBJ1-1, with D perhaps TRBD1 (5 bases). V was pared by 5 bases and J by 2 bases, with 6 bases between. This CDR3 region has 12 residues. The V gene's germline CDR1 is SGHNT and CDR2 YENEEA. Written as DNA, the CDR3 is TGTGCCAGCAGCCGGGACAACACTGAAGCTTTCTTT. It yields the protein CASSRDNTEAFF. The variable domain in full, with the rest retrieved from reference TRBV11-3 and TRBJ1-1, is EAGVVQSPRYKIIEKKQPVAFWCNPISGHNTLYWYLQNLGQGPELLIRYENEEAVDDSQLPKDRFSAERLKGVDSTLKIQPAELGDSAVYLCASSRDNTEAFFGQGTRLTVV.

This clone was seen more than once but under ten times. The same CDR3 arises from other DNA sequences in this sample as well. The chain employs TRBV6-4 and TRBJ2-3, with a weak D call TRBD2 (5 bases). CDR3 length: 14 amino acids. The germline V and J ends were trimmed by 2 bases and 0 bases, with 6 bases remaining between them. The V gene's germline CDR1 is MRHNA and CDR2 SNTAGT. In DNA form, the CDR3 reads TGTGCCAGCAGTGACCGGGGAAGCACAGATACGCAGTATTTT. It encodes CASSDRGSTDTQYF.

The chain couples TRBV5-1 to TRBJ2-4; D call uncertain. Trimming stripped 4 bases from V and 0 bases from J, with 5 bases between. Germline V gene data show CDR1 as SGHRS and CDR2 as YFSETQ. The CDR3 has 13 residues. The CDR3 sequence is CASSPVAKNIQYF. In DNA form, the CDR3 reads TGCGCCAGCAGCCCCGTAGCCAAAAACATTCAGTACTTC.

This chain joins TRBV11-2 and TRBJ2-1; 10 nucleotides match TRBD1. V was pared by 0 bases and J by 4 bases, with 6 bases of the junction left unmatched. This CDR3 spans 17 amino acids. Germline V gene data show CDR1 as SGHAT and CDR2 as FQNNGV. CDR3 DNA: TGTGCCAGCAGCTTAGATCCGGACAGGGGGTCTTACAATGAGCAGTTCTTC. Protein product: CASSLDPDRGSYNEQFF. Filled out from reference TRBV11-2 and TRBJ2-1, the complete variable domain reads EAGVAQSPRYKIIEKRQSVAFWCNPISGHATLYWYQQILGQGPKLLIQFQNNGVVDDSQLPKDRFSAERLKGVDSTLKIQPAKLEDSAVYLCASSLDPDRGSYNEQFFGPGTRLTVL.

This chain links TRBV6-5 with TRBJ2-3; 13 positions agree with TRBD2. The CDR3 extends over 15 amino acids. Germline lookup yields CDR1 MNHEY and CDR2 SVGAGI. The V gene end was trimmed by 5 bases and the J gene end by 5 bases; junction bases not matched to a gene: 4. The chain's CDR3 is CASSPTSGGIDTQYF. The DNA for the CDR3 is TGTGCCAGCAGTCCGACTAGCGGGGGGATAGATACGCAGTATTTT.

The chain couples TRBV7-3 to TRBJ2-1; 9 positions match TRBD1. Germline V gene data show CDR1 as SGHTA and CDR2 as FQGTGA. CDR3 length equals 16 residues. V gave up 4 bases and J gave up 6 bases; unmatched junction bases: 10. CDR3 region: CASSSPTGGFVNEQFF. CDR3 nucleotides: TGTGCCAGCAGCTCCCCGACAGGGGGGTTCGTCAATGAGCAGTTCTTC. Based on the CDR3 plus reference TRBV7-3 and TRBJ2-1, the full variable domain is GAGVSQTPSNKVTEKGKYVELRCDPISGHTALYWYRQSLGQGPEFLIYFQGTGAADDSGLPNDRFFAVRPEGSVSTLKIQRTERGDSAVYLCASSSPTGGFVNEQFFGPGTRLTVL.

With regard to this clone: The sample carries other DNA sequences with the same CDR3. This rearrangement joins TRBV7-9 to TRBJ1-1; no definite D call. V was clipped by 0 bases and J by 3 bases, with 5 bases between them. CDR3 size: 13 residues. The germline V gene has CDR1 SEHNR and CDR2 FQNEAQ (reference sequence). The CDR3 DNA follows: TGTGCCAGCAGCTTAGCGGGCTACACTGAAGCTTTCTTT. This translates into CASSLAGYTEAFF.

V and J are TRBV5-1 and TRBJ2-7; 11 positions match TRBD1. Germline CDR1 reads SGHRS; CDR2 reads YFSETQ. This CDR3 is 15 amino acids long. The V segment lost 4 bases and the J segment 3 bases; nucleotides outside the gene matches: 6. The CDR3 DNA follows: TGCGCCAGCAGCGCGCCCGGGACAGGGGGCTACGAGCAGTACTTC. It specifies CASSAPGTGGYEQYF.

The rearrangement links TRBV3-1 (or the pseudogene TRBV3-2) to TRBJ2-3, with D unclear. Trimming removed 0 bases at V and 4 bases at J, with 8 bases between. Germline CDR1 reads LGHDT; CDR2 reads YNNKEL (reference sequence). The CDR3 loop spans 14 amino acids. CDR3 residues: CASSQDVVPDTQYF. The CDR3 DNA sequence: TGTGCCAGCAGCCAAGATGTGGTTCCAGATACGCAGTATTTT.

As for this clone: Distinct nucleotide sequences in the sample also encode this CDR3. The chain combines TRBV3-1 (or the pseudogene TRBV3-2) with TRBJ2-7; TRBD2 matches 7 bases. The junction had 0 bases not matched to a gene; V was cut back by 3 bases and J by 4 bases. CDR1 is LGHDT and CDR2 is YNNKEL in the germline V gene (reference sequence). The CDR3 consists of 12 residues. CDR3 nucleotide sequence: TGTGCCAGCAGCCAGGGGGGGTACGAGCAGTACTTC. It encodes CASSQGGYEQYF.

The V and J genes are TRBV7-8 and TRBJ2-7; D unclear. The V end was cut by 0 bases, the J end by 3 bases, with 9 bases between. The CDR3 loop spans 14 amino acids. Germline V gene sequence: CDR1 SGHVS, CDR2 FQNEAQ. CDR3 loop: CASSLASIGYEQYF. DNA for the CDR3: TGTGCCAGCAGCTTAGCCTCTATCGGCTACGAGCAGTACTTC.

CDR3 protein: CASSLAGPNEKLFF. The CDR3 nucleotides read TGTGCCAGCAGCTTAGCGGGACCTAATGAAAAACTGTTTTTT. The J gene is TRBJ1-4, the V gene TRBV11-2; the D gene is possibly TRBD1 (5 bases). This CDR3 spans 14 amino acids. CDR1 is SGHAT and CDR2 is FQNNGV in the germline V gene. With 1 base removed from V and 3 bases from J, the gap between germline ends came to 6 bases. Looking up the rest from reference TRBV11-2 and TRBJ1-4 gives the full variable domain: EAGVAQSPRYKIIEKRQSVAFWCNPISGHATLYWYQQILGQGPKLLIQFQNNGVVDDSQLPKDRFSAERLKGVDSTLKIQPAKLEDSAVYLCASSLAGPNEKLFFGSGTQLSVL.